The 19 T cell receptor beta chains below were found in one sample sequenced in a study of blood T cell repertoires in COVID-19. Profiled with immunoSEQ multiplex PCR; TCRdb holds only in-frame clones, not every one. The sample carries roughly 230,000 clones, around nine tenths recorded once. Sequenced: peripheral blood. The receptor source for this set is a young man with COVID-19, enrolled during active disease.

V is TRBV6-5 and J is TRBJ2-2, with 9 positions matching TRBD2. The CDR3 has 16 residues. The trim removed 2 bases at V and 4 bases at J, leaving 5 bases unmatched. CDR1 and CDR2 from the germline V gene are MNHEY and SVGAGI. The CDR3 DNA reads as TGTGCCAGCAGTTACGGCGGGGGGGCGGCCACCGGGGAGCTGTTTTTT. The encoded protein is CASSYGGGAATGELFF.

The V gene is TRBV10-2, the J gene TRBJ1-5, with TRBD1 matching over 7 bases. This CDR3 is 15 amino acids long. CDR1 WSHSY and CDR2 SAAADI come from the germline V gene. V lost 6 bases to trimming and J lost 2 bases; unmatched junction nucleotides: 7. The CDR3 protein is CASSVGQAGNQPQHF. The CDR3, as DNA: TGCGCCAGCAGCGTTGGACAGGCGGGCAATCAGCCCCAGCATTTT.

The rearrangement uses TRBV4-1 and TRBJ2-5, with TRBD2 matching 12 bases. V gave up 5 bases and J gave up 1 base; unmatched junction bases: 11. CDR1 is MGHRA, CDR2 YSYEKL, per germline. The CDR3 has 18 residues. The CDR3 loop reads CASSERTSGDQPQETQYF. The CDR3 nucleotides read TGCGCCAGCAGCGAAAGGACTAGCGGGGATCAACCCCAAGAGACCCAGTACTTC.

This clone was seen once. V is TRBV5-5 and J is TRBJ2-2, with D perhaps matching TRBD2 (5 bases). This CDR3 comprises 16 residues. Trimming stripped 3 bases from V and 1 base from J, with 13 bases between. Per the germline V gene, CDR1 is SGHKS and CDR2 is YYEKEE (reference sequence). CDR3 bases: TGTGCCAGCAGCTCAAAGGGCGGGCAGAACACCGGGGAGCTGTTTTTT. It encodes CASSSKGGQNTGELFF. The full variable domain, rest sourced from reference TRBV5-5 and TRBJ2-2, is DAGVTQSPTHLIKTRGQQVTLRCSPISGHKSVSWYQQVLGQGPQFIFQYYEKEERGRGNFPDRFSARQFPNYSSELNVNALLLGDSALYLCASSSKGGQNTGELFFGEGSRLTVL.

The genes are TRBV9 and TRBJ2-2; the match to TRBD1 covers 7 bases. Germline trimming cut 4 bases from V and 1 base from J; bases unmatched to any gene: 4. The V gene's germline CDR1 is SGDLS and CDR2 YYNGEE. The CDR3 spans 15 residues. CDR3 sequence reads: CASSSRTGNTGELFF. The DNA of the CDR3 is TGTGCCAGCAGCTCCCGGACAGGGAACACCGGGGAGCTGTTTTTT.

The chain recombines TRBV5-1 with TRBJ1-1; D is undetermined. Per the germline V gene, CDR1 is SGHRS and CDR2 is YFSETQ. V dropped 3 bases and J dropped 0 bases, with 15 bases sitting between them. The CDR3 spans 16 residues. CDR3 coding DNA: TGCGCCAGCAGCTCGCCTACGACACCCTTGAACACTGAAGCTTTCTTT. Residues: CASSSPTTPLNTEAFF.

This clone has more than one count but fewer than ten. The chain has TRBV4-1 and TRBJ1-3, with TRBD1 matching over 7 bases. Per germline, CDR1 MGHRA and CDR2 YSYEKL. CDR3 length equals 19 residues. J was trimmed by 0 bases and V by 4 bases; bases with no gene match: 15. In nucleotides, the CDR3 is TGCGCCAGCAGCCGGACGGGACAGCTTAGAGGGGGCTCTGGAAACACCATATATTTT. Protein product: CASSRTGQLRGGSGNTIYF.

This sequence joins TRBV13 and TRBJ2-2; 11 bases match TRBD2. Germline V lookup: CDR1 PRHDT, CDR2 FYEKMQ (reference sequence). J gave up 4 bases and V 5 bases, and 6 bases lay outside the gene matches. There are 16 residues in the CDR3. The CDR3 DNA sequence: TGTGCCAGCAGCGTTAGCGGGGGGGCAATCACCGGGGAGCTGTTTTTT. This translates into CASSVSGGAITGELFF.

The chain combines TRBV27 with TRBJ1-6, with 7 bases identical to TRBD1. CDR3 length: 16 amino acids. Germline-derived CDR1 and CDR2 are MNHEY and SMNVEV (reference sequence). V was clipped by 5 bases and J by 11 bases; unmatched bases: 15. The CDR3, as DNA: TGTGCCAGCAGTCACCCGGACAGGCTCCGCGGGACACCCCTCCACTTT. Its translation: CASSHPDRLRGTPLHF.

The chain joins TRBV6-5 to TRBJ1-3; 10 bases fit TRBD1. CDR1 and CDR2 (germline): MNHEY, SVGAGI. The CDR3 covers 14 residues. Trimming at V came to 4 bases and at J to 4 bases, leaving 1 base not matched to a gene. CDR3 in DNA: TGTGCCAGCAGTTTGGACAGGGGGGGAAACACCATATATTTT. Its protein product is CASSLDRGGNTIYF.

V is TRBV3-1 (or the pseudogene TRBV3-2) and J is TRBJ1-1; the match to TRBD1 covers 9 bases. V lost 4 bases and J lost 3; bases outside the gene matches: 3. Germline CDR1 reads LGHDT; CDR2 reads YNNKEL (reference sequence). The CDR3 covers 14 residues. The DNA for the CDR3 is TGTGCCAGCAGCCGCCGGGACAGGGACACTGAAGCTTTCTTT. Its translation is CASSRRDRDTEAFF.

J is TRBJ1-4 and V is TRBV7-9, with 10 positions matching TRBD1. The germline CDR1 and CDR2 sequences are SEHNR and FQNEAQ (reference sequence). The CDR3 loop spans 16 amino acids. With V trimmed by 3 bases and J by 7 bases, 8 bases remained unmatched. CDR3 DNA sequence: TGTGCCAGCAGCTTCAGGCGGGGGACAGGGGTTGAAAAACTGTTTTTT. Amino acids: CASSFRRGTGVEKLFF. The full variable domain, its missing parts supplied by reference TRBV7-9 and TRBJ1-4, is DTGVSQNPRHKITKRGQNVTFRCDPISEHNRLYWYRQTLGQGPEFLTYFQNEAQLEKSRLLSDRFSAERPKGSFSTLEIQRTEQGDSAMYLCASSFRRGTGVEKLFFGSGTQLSVL.

The rearrangement links TRBV10-1 to TRBJ2-1; 9 nucleotides match TRBD1. CDR1 is WNHNN, CDR2 SYGVQD, per germline (reference sequence). There are 17 residues in the CDR3. Germline trimming cut 2 bases from V and 7 bases from J; bases unmatched to any gene: 12. In DNA form, the CDR3 reads TGCGCCAGCAGTGAGACCGGACAGGGGACGGGGAAAAATGAGCAGTTCTTC. Residues: CASSETGQGTGKNEQFF.

This chain connects TRBV10-2 to TRBJ1-2; D gene uncertain. This CDR3 has 17 residues. V dropped 0 bases and J dropped 3 bases, with 17 bases sitting between them. CDR1 is WSHSY, CDR2 SAAADI, per germline. The CDR3 sequence is CASSESSGTGGHYGYTF. Here the CDR3 DNA reads TGCGCCAGCAGTGAGTCCAGTGGCACCGGTGGGCACTATGGCTACACCTTC.

V gene TRBV2 combines with J gene TRBJ1-2; D perhaps matches TRBD1 (5 bases). Germline V gene lookup returns CDR1 SNHLY and CDR2 FYNNEI. The CDR3 consists of 13 residues. Trimming took 4 bases from V and 2 from J, leaving 8 bases between them. The CDR3, as DNA: TGTGCCAGCAGTGGGGGCCACAACTATGGCTACACCTTC. Amino acid sequence: CASSGGHNYGYTF.

The chain uses TRBV10-3 and TRBJ1-1; D possibly corresponds to TRBD1 (5 bases). The germline CDR1 and CDR2 sequences are ENHRY and SYGVKD. With 10 bases removed from V and 5 bases from J, the gap between germline ends came to 17 bases. The CDR3 has 13 amino acids. The CDR3 protein is CATLGEVWTEAFF. The CDR3 nucleotides are TGTGCCACCCTGGGGGAGGTTTGGACTGAAGCTTTCTTT.

This chain uses TRBV6-5 with TRBJ1-4; tentative D call: TRBD1 (5 bases). The CDR3 runs 16 residues. CDR1 MNHEY and CDR2 SVGAGI come from the germline V gene. Trimming took 4 bases from V and 11 from J, leaving 23 bases between them. The CDR3 bases are TGTGCCAGCAGTTCCAACGCTCGTCCCGCGGAGGGGAAACTGTTTTTT. Its protein is CASSSNARPAEGKLFF.

This chain joins TRBV4-1 and TRBJ2-3; TRBD2 matches 7 bases. Germline CDR1 is MGHRA and CDR2 is YSYEKL. The CDR3 is 16 amino acids. The junction had 9 bases not matched to a gene; V was cut back by 3 bases and J by 3 bases. DNA of the CDR3: TGCGCCAGCAGCCATACTAGCGTAGGACTGACAGATACGCAGTATTTT. Amino acids: CASSHTSVGLTDTQYF.

CDR3 nucleotide sequence: TGTGCCAGCTCACCTCAGGGGAACTATGGCTACACCTTC. Protein: CASSPQGNYGYTF. The V call is TRBV18, the J call TRBJ1-2; D perhaps matches TRBD1 (6 bases). Trimming cost V 3 bases and J 2 bases, with 7 bases left between them. The germline V gene has CDR1 KGHSH and CDR2 LQKENI. This CDR3 has 13 amino acids.